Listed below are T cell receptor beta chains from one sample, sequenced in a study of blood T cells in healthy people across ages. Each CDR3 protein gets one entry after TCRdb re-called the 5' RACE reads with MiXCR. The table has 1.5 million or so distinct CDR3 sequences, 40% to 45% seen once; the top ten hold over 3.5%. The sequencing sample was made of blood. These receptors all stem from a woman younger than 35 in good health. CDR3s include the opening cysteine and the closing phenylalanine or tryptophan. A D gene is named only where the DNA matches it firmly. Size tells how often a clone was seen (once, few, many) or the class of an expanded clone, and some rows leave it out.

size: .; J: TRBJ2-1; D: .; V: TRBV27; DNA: TGTGCCAGCAGGGAGGTCGGACAAGAGACCCAGTTCTTC; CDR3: CASREVGQETQFF
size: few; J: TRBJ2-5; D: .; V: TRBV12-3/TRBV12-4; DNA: TGTGCCAGCAGTCCGACAGCCCTGGGTTCAGAGACCCAGTACTTC; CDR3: CASSPTALGSETQYF
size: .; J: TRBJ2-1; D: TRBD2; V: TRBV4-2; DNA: TGTGCCAGCAGCCAATACACTAGCGGGAGTAGTTACAATGAGCAGTTCTTC; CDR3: CASSQYTSGSSYNEQFF
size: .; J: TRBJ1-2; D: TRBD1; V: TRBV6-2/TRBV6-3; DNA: TGTGCCAGCAGTTACCCGGGACAGGCCGTCTATGGCTACACCTTC; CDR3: CASSYPGQAVYGYTF
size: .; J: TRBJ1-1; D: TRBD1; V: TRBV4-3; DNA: TGCGCCAGCAGCCTTGGACAGGCCATGAACACTGAAGCTTTCTTT; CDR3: CASSLGQAMNTEAFF
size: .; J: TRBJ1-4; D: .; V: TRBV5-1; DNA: TGCGCCAGCAGCCCGACAGGAACTCACGAAAAACTGTTTTTT; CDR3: CASSPTGTHEKLFF
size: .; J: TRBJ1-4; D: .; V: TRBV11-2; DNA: TGTGCCAGCAGCTTAGATCAGCTAACCACCGCGGAAAAACTGTTTTTT; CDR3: CASSLDQLTTAEKLFF
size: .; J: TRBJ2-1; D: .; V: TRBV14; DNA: TGTGCCAGCAGCCAAGTAACCGTCTACAATGAGCAGTTCTTC; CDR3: CASSQVTVYNEQFF
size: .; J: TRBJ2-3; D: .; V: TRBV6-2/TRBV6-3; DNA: TGTGCCAGCCTTACACCGGGCAGGAAGGGTACGCAGTATTTT; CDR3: CASLTPGRKGTQYF
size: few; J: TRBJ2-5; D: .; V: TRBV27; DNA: TGTGCCACCTCTCCCTCATGGGGGGAGACCCAGTACTTC; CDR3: CATSPSWGETQYF
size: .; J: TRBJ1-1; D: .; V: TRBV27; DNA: TGTGCCAGCAGCGCAACTGCTTGGGCTGAAGCTTTCTTT; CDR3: CASSATAWAEAFF
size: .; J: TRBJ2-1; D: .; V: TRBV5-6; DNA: TGTGCCAGCAGCTTGGTGACCCTCAGCTCCTGCAATGAGCAGTTCTTC; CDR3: CASSLVTLSSCNEQFF
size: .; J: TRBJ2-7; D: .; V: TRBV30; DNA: TGTGCCTGGAGTGTAGTTAGGGGAGAGCAGTACTTC; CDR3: CAWSVVRGEQYF
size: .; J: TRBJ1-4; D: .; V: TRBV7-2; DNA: TGTGCCAGCAGCTTAGACGGGACACCAGAAAAACTGTTTTTT; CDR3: CASSLDGTPEKLFF
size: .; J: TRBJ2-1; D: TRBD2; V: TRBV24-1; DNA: TGTGCCACCAGTGATTTAATAACGGGAGGTAGAAATGAGCAGTTCTTC; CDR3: CATSDLITGGRNEQFF
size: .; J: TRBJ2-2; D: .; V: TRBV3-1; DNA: TGTGCCAGCAGCCGCAGGGGAGGGGAGCTGTTTTTT; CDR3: CASSRRGGELFF
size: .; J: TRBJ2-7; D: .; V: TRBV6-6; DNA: TGTGCCAGCAGTTACTCGTCTCAGGGAGCCTACGAGCAGTACTTC; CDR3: CASSYSSQGAYEQYF
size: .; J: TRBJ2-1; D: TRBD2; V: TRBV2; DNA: TGTGCCAGCAGTGAACTGACTAGCGGGGGGTCCTACAATGAGCAGTTCTTC; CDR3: CASSELTSGGSYNEQFF
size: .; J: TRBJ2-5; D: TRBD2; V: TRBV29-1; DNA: TGCAGCTCATTTGGTCTAGCGGGAGGAGGTGAGCAGTACTTC; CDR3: CSSFGLAGGGEQYF
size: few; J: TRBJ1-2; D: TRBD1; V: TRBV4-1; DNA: TGCGCCAGCAGCCCGGGACAGGCGAACCTCTATGGCTACACCTTC; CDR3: CASSPGQANLYGYTF
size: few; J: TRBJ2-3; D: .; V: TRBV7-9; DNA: TGTGCCAGCAGCTTAGACTGGAACAGCGGGCGGGATACGCAGTATTTT; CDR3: CASSLDWNSGRDTQYF
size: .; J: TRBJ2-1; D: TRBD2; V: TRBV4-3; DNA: TGCGCCAGCAGCCAAAGGATTCCCCAGACTAGCGGGATAGTTGAGCAGTTCTTC; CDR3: CASSQRIPQTSGIVEQFF
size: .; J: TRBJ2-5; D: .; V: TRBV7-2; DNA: TGTGCCAGCAGCTTAGGTCCCTCAGGGACCCAGTACTTC; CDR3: CASSLGPSGTQYF
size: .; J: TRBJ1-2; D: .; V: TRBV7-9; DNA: TGTGCCAGCAGAATACAGGACGGGATGAACTATGGCTACACCTTC; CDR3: CASRIQDGMNYGYTF
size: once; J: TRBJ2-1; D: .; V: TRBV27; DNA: TGTGCCAGCAAACCTAGGGAGGCGCATTCCAATGAGCAGTTCTTC; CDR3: CASKPREAHSNEQFF
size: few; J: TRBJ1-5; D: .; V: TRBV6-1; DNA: TGTGCCAGCAGTGAAACCGGGGACAATCAGCCCCAGCATTTT; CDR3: CASSETGDNQPQHF
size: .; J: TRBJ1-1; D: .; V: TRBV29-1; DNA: TGCAGCGTTGAAGTAAGAAGGATTCACACTGAAGCTTTCTTT; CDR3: CSVEVRRIHTEAFF
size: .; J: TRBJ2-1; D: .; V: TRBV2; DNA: TGTGCCAGCGTCCTGGAGGTCCTCTCCTACAATGAGCAGTTCTTC; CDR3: CASVLEVLSYNEQFF
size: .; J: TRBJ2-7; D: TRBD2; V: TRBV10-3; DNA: TGTGCCATCGGACTAGCGGGAGATTACTACGAGCAGTACTTC; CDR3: CAIGLAGDYYEQYF
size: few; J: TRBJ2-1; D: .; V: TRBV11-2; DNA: TGTGCCAGCAGCTTAGACAGGGTGGGATCGAATGAGCAGTTCTTC; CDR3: CASSLDRVGSNEQFF
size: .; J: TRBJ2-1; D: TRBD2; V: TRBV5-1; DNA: TGCGCCAGCACCTTGCTACTAGCGGGGATTAACAATGAGCAGTTCTTC; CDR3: CASTLLLAGINNEQFF
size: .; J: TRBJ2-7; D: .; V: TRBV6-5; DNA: TGTGCCAGCAGTGACGGACAGCGCTCCTACGAGCAGTACTTC; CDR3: CASSDGQRSYEQYF
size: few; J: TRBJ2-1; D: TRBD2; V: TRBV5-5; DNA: TGTGCCAGCAGCTCCCAGCGACTAGCGGGGCTATACAATGAGCAGTTCTTC; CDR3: CASSSQRLAGLYNEQFF
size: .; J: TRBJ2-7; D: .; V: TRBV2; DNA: TGTGCCAGCAGTGAATTCCAGTTAGACGAGCAGTACTTC; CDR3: CASSEFQLDEQYF
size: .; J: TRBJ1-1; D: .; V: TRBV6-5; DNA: TGTGCCAGCAAGACCCCGGATTTACGGCGCGGGACTGAAGCTTTCTTT; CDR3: CASKTPDLRRGTEAFF
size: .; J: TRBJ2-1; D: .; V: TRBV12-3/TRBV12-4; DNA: TGTGCCAGCAGTTTCCAGGGGGGCTGGGAAAATGAGCAGTTCTTC; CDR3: CASSFQGGWENEQFF
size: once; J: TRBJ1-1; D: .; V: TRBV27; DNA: TGTGCCAGCAGAGGGGGGGTCGCGATGAACACTGAAGCTTTCTTT; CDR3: CASRGGVAMNTEAFF
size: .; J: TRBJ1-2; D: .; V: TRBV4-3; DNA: TGCGCCAGCAGCCAAGTCACAGGGACGCCTAACTATGGCTACACCTTC; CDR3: CASSQVTGTPNYGYTF
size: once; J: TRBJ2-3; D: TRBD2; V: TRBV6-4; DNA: TGTGCCAGCAGCCCGACTAGCGGACAAGCGCAGTATTTT; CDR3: CASSPTSGQAQYF
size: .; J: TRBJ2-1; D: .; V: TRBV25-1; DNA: TGTGCCAGCGCGGGCTCCTACTACAATGAGCAGTTCTTC; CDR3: CASAGSYYNEQFF
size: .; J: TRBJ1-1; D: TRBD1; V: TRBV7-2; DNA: TGTGCCAGCAGCTTAACGGGACAGGGGTCTCCCGGAGACACTGAAGCTTTCTTT; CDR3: CASSLTGQGSPGDTEAFF
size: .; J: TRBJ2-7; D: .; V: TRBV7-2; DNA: TGTGCCAGCAGCCTGACTATCAGCTCCTACAATGAGCAGTACTTC; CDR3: CASSLTISSYNEQYF
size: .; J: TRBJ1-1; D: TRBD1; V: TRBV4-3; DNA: TGCGCCAGCAGCCAAGCGAAGGGACAGATACTCATGAACACTGAAGCTTTCTTT; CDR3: CASSQAKGQILMNTEAFF
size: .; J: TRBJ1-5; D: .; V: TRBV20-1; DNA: TGCAGTGCTAGAGATGGAGCGGGGGACCCTAGCAATCAGCCCCAGCATTTT; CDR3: CSARDGAGDPSNQPQHF
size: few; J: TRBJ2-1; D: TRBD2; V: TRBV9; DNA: TGTGCCAGCAGCGAAGCTAGCGGGGATGAGCAGTTCTTC; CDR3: CASSEASGDEQFF
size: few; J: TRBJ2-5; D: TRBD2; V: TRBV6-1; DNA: TGTGCCAGCAGAACCGGGACTAGCCAAGAGACCCAGTACTTC; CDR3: CASRTGTSQETQYF
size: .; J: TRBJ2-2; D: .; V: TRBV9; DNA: TGTGCCAGCAGCGTAGACCAGGATGAGAACACCGGGGAGCTGTTTTTT; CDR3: CASSVDQDENTGELFF
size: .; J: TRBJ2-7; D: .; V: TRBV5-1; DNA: TGCGCCAGCAGCGGCGGGTCCCTGGGCTCCGACGAGCAGTACTTC; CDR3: CASSGGSLGSDEQYF